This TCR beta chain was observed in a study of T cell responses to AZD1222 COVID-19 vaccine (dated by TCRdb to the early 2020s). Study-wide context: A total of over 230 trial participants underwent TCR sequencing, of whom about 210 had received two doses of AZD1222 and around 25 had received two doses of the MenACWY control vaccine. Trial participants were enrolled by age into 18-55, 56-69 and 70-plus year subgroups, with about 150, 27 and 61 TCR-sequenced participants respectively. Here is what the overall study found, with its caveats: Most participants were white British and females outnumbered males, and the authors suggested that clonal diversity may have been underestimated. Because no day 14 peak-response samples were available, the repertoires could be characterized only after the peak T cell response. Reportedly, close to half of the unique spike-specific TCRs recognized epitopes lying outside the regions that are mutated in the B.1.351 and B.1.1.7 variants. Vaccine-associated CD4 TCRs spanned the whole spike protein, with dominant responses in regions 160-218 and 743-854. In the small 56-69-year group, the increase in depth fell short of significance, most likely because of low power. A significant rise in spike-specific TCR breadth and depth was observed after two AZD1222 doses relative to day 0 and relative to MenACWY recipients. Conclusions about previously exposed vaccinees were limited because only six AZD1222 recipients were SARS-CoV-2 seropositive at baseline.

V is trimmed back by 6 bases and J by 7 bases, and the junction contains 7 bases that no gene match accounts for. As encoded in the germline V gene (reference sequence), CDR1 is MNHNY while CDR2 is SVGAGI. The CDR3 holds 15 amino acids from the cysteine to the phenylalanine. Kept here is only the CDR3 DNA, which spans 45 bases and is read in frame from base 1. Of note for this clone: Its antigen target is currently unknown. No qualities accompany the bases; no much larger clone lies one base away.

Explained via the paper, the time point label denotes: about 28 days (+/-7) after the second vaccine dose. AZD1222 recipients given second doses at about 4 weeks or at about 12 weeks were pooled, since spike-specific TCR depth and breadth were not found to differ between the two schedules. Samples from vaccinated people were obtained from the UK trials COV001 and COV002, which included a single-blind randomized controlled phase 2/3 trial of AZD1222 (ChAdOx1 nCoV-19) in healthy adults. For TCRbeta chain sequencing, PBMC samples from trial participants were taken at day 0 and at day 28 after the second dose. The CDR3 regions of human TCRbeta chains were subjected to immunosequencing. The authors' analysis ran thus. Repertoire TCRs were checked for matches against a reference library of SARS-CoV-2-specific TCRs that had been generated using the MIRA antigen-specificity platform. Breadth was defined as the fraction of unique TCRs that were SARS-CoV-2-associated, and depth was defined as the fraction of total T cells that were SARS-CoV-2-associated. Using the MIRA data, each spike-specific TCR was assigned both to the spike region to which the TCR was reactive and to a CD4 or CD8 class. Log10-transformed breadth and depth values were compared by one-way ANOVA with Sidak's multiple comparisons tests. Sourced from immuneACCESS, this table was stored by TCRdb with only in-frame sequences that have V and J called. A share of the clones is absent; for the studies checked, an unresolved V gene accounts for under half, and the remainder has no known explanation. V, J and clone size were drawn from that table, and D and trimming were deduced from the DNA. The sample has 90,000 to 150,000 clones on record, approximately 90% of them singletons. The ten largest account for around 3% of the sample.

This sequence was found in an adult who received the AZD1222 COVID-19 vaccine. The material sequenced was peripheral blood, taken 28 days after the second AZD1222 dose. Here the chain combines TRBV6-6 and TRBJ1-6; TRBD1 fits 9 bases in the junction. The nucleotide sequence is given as TGTGCCAGCAGGTCCGGGACAGGGTTAAATTCACCCCTCCACTTT. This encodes CASRSGTGLNSPLHF.